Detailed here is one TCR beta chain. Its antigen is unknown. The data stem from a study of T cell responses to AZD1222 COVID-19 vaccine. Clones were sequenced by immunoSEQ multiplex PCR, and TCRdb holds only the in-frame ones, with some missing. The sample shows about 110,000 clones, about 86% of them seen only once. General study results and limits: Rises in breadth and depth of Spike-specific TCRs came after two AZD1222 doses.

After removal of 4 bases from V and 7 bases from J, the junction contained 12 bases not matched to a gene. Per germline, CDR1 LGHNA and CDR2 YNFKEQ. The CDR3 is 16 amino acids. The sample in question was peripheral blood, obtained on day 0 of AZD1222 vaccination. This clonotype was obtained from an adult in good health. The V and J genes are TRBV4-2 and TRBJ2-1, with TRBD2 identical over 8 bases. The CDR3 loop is CASSRPIAGGGNEQFF. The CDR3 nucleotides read TGTGCCAGCAGCCGGCCAATTGCGGGGGGAGGTAATGAGCAGTTCTTC.